The 21 T cell receptor beta chains reported below all come from one sample, sequenced in a study of T cell responses to AZD1222 COVID-19 vaccine. Libraries were prepared by immunoSEQ multiplex PCR; TCRdb keeps only in-frame clonotypes and omits some of them. The sample yields roughly 77,000 clones, roughly 90% seen once. Sequencing was performed on peripheral blood, taken on day 0 of AZD1222 vaccination. All receptors derive from an adult in good health.

The rearrangement uses TRBV7-9 and TRBJ1-3, with D unresolved. Germline assignment: CDR1 SEHNR and CDR2 FQNEAQ (reference sequence). The V end was cut by 1 base, the J end by 1 base, with 5 bases between. This CDR3 region has 14 residues. The CDR3 is CASSLGGSGNTIYF. In DNA form, the CDR3 reads TGTGCCAGCAGCTTAGGGGGATCTGGAAACACCATATATTTT. Drawing the rest from reference TRBV7-9 and TRBJ1-3, the complete variable domain is DTGVSQNPRHKITKRGQNVTFRCDPISEHNRLYWYRQTLGQGPEFLTYFQNEAQLEKSRLLSDRFSAERPKGSFSTLEIQRTEQGDSAMYLCASSLGGSGNTIYFGEGSWLTVV.

The CDR3 coding sequence is TGTGCCAGTAGGGACACTGAAGCTTTCTTT. The encoded protein is CASRDTEAFF. The rearrangement uses TRBV19 and TRBJ1-1; D is undetermined. V was shortened by 6 bases and J by 3 bases, with 2 bases between the two germline ends. The CDR3 sequence is 10 residues long. Germline values: CDR1 LNHDA, CDR2 SQIVND (reference sequence). Complete variable domain (other parts from reference TRBV19 and TRBJ1-1): DGGITQSPKYLFRKEGQNVTLSCEQNLNHDAMYWYRQDPGQGLRLIYYSQIVNDFQKGDIAEGYSVSREKKESFPLTVTSAQKNPTAFYLCASRDTEAFFGQGTRLTVV.

This chain joins TRBV5-1 and TRBJ2-1, with D perhaps matching TRBD1 (5 bases). Trimming removed 2 bases from V and 2 bases from J, with 8 bases in between. The CDR3 runs to 14 residues. Germline lookup yields CDR1 SGHRS and CDR2 YFSETQ. CDR3 residues: CASSFDRPYNEQFF. The CDR3 bases are TGCGCCAGCAGCTTCGACAGACCCTACAATGAGCAGTTCTTC.

The chain employs TRBV7-8 and TRBJ2-7; D possibly corresponds to TRBD2 (5 bases). Trimming removed 5 bases from V and 3 bases from J, with 11 bases in between. Germline-derived CDR1 and CDR2 are SGHVS and FQNEAQ. The CDR3 totals 13 residues. CDR3 sequence: CASSTRTSYEQYF. The CDR3 DNA reads as TGTGCCAGCAGCACCAGAACTAGCTACGAGCAGTACTTC.

This chain connects TRBV6-5 to TRBJ1-3; D is undetermined. With 5 bases removed from V and 4 bases from J, the gap between germline ends came to 12 bases. Germline CDR1 and CDR2: MNHEY and SVGAGI. CDR3 length: 14 amino acids. CDR3 DNA: TGTGCCAGCAGTAACTTCCGAAGCGGAAACACCATATATTTT. Amino acids: CASSNFRSGNTIYF.

CDR3 sequence reads: CASSQVRYSGNTIYF. In DNA form, the CDR3 reads TGTGCCAGCAGCCAAGTCCGGTACTCTGGAAACACCATATATTTT. The rearrangement links TRBV3-1 (or the pseudogene TRBV3-2) to TRBJ1-3; D unresolved. The length of the CDR3 is 15 residues. CDR1 is LGHDT and CDR2 is YNNKEL in the germline V gene (reference sequence). Trimming left V 1 base short and J 0 bases short, with 7 bases between.

The chain links TRBV28 to TRBJ1-5; 7 bases are shared with TRBD1. The CDR3 consists of 14 residues. Germline V gene data show CDR1 as MDHEN and CDR2 as SYDVKM. V shed 3 bases, J shed 5 bases, and the junction held 4 bases outside the gene matches. CDR3 coding DNA: TGTGCCAGCAGTTTGAACAGGGGCGATCAGCCCCAGCATTTT. Amino acid sequence: CASSLNRGDQPQHF.

This clone has more than one count but fewer than ten. This chain joins TRBV6-2 or TRBV6-3 and TRBJ1-4, with a possible D match to TRBD1 (5 bases). The CDR3 is 14 residues long. V lost 6 bases and J lost 6, with 14 bases in between. The germline CDR1 and CDR2 sequences are MNHEY and SVGEGT. Here the CDR3 reads CASSNPGRYEKLFF. CDR3 DNA: TGTGCCAGCAGCAATCCGGGACGGTATGAAAAACTGTTTTTT.

This rearrangement joins TRBV19 to TRBJ1-6; 8 bases align to TRBD1. This CDR3 contains 15 residues. V shed 4 bases and J 4 bases; nucleotides not matched to a gene: 3. Germline V lookup: CDR1 LNHDA, CDR2 SQIVND (reference sequence). The CDR3 DNA sequence: TGTGCCAGTAGTAGTCGACAGGGGTATAATTCACCCCTCCACTTT. Its protein is CASSSRQGYNSPLHF.

This chain joins TRBV4-3 and TRBJ1-1, with unresolved D. There are 12 residues in the CDR3. V lost 5 bases and J 4 bases, leaving 8 bases between the germline ends. Germline CDR1 LGHNA, CDR2 YSLEER. The CDR3 loop reads CASSKRGTEAFF. In nucleotides, the CDR3 is TGCGCCAGCAGCAAACGGGGCACTGAAGCTTTCTTT.

J is TRBJ1-2 and V is TRBV7-9; 9 bases fit TRBD1. CDR1 and CDR2 (germline): SEHNR, FQNEAQ (reference sequence). This CDR3 comprises 15 residues. V shed 3 bases and J 6 bases; nucleotides not matched to a gene: 8. The CDR3 DNA is TGTGCCAGCAGCTTGCGCCGGGACAGGGAGAATGGCTACACCTTC. Its translation is CASSLRRDRENGYTF.

This sequence joins TRBV9 and TRBJ1-4; D not certain. Germline CDR1 is SGDLS and CDR2 is YYNGEE. The ends were cut back, 1 base at V and 8 bases at J, with 15 bases in the middle. The CDR3 totals 15 residues. The CDR3 here is CASSVLGDGREKLFF. The CDR3 nucleotides read TGTGCCAGCAGCGTACTTGGAGACGGGAGGGAAAAACTGTTTTTT. The entire variable domain, with the rest obtained from reference TRBV9 and TRBJ1-4, is as follows: DSGVTQTPKHLITATGQRVTLRCSPRSGDLSVYWYQQSLDQGLQFLIQYYNGEERAKGNILERFSAQQFPDLHSELNLSSLELGDSALYFCASSVLGDGREKLFFGSGTQLSVL.

The rearrangement links TRBV28 to TRBJ1-3; D perhaps matches TRBD1 (5 bases). Germline V lookup: CDR1 MDHEN, CDR2 SYDVKM. Between the trimmed V and J ends, which lost 8 bases and 1 base, there was a span of 15 bases. This CDR3 has 15 amino acids. In nucleotides, the CDR3 is TGTGCCAGCTACCCGCAGGGCACTTCTGGAAACACCATATATTTT. Amino acid sequence: CASYPQGTSGNTIYF.

On this clone itself: Other nucleotide sequences from this sample produce the same CDR3. In DNA form, the CDR3 reads TGCGCCAGCAGCCAAGATCCCAATCAGCCCCAGCATTTT. This sequence encodes CASSQDPNQPQHF. The V and J genes are TRBV4-3 and TRBJ1-5, with unresolved D. Trimming pared 0 bases from V and 3 bases from J, leaving 3 bases between. Germline assignment: CDR1 LGHNA and CDR2 YSLEER. The CDR3 is 13 amino acids.

The genes are TRBV24-1 and TRBJ1-1; 9 bases line up with TRBD1. The CDR3 has 16 residues. The V gene's germline CDR1 is KGHDR and CDR2 SFDVKD. V gave up 10 bases and J gave up 1 base; unmatched junction bases: 12. Here the CDR3 DNA reads TGTGCCACGAGCGAACCGGGACAGGGACCGAACACTGAAGCTTTCTTT. The encoded protein is CATSEPGQGPNTEAFF.

The V call is TRBV9, the J call TRBJ1-6, with D unresolved. Trimming shortened V by 5 bases and J by 0 bases, and 12 bases separated the two germline ends. This CDR3 has 16 amino acids. Germline assignment: CDR1 SGDLS and CDR2 YYNGEE. The CDR3 loop is CASSDTLSSYNSPLHF. CDR3 DNA: TGTGCCAGCAGTGACACTTTAAGCTCCTATAATTCACCCCTCCACTTT.

The V gene is TRBV7-2, the J gene TRBJ2-3, with 14 bases that match TRBD2. The CDR3 covers 16 residues. CDR1 is SGHTA and CDR2 is FQGNSA in the germline V gene. Losses at the gene ends were 5 bases for V and 3 bases for J; bases not matched to a gene: 4. The CDR3 region is CASSPGTSGGTDTQYF. The CDR3 bases are TGTGCCAGCAGCCCAGGGACTAGCGGGGGAACAGATACGCAGTATTTT.

The chain uses TRBV2 and TRBJ1-1; D is undetermined. CDR1 and CDR2 (germline): SNHLY, FYNNEI. The CDR3 contains 11 residues. Trimming took off 4 bases at V and 3 bases at J, with 3 bases between the two ends. For the CDR3, the DNA is TGTGCCAGCAGTGTGGACACTGAAGCTTTCTTT. This sequence encodes CASSVDTEAFF.

In DNA, the CDR3 is TGTGCCAGCTCGTCCGGGACATACTCCTACGAGCAGTACTTC. It is translated as CASSSGTYSYEQYF. The chain links TRBV18 to TRBJ2-7, with TRBD1 as a possible D gene (6 bases). Looked up from germline, CDR1 is KGHSH and CDR2 is LQKENI. V was clipped by 6 bases and J by 0 bases, with 12 bases between them. The CDR3 length is 14 residues. Looking up the rest from reference TRBV18 and TRBJ2-7 gives the full variable domain: NAGVMQNPRHLVRRRGQEARLRCSPMKGHSHVYWYRQLPEEGLKFMVYLQKENIIDESGMPKERFSAEFPKEGPSILRIQQVVRGDSAAYFCASSSGTYSYEQYFGPGTRLTVT.

This chain links TRBV18 with TRBJ1-2; 7 bases align to TRBD1. Germline V gene data show CDR1 as KGHSH and CDR2 as LQKENI. J gave up 8 bases and V 5 bases, and 8 bases lay outside the gene matches. CDR3 length: 13 amino acids. This chain's CDR3 is CASSDTGEGGYTF. The CDR3 region has the DNA TGTGCCAGCTCAGATACAGGGGAAGGGGGCTACACCTTC.

The rearrangement uses TRBV7-9 and TRBJ2-7; D is possibly TRBD1 or TRBD2 (5 bases each). The CDR3 is 14 amino acids. Germline CDR1 reads SEHNR; CDR2 reads FQNEAQ (reference sequence). V shed 4 bases and J shed 2 bases, with 12 bases lying between them. The DNA of the CDR3 is TGTGCCAGCAGCTATGGGACGGAGACCTACGAGCAGTACTTC. Its translation is CASSYGTETYEQYF. Supplemented by reference TRBV7-9 and TRBJ2-7, the full variable domain reads DTGVSQNPRHKITKRGQNVTFRCDPISEHNRLYWYRQTLGQGPEFLTYFQNEAQLEKSRLLSDRFSAERPKGSFSTLEIQRTEQGDSAMYLCASSYGTETYEQYFGPGTRLTVT.